The entry below describes one T cell receptor (beta chain). What it recognizes is unknown. The source of the sample is a study of cytomegalovirus exposure and HLA in healthy donors. At the level of the study: From HLA-typed donors, an early data release held 70 million to 100 million unique TCRs.

PCR involved 60 Vbeta and 13 Jbeta primers. Clones were sequenced by immunoSEQ multiplex PCR, and TCRdb holds only the in-frame ones, with some missing. This sample has fewer than 200,000 clones, with 80% found just once. The CDR3 length is 14 residues. Per germline, CDR1 MNHEY and CDR2 SMNVEV (reference sequence). V lost 3 bases and J lost 7; bases outside the gene matches: 5. Overall study findings and caveats: Reports indicated that the classifier achieved high specificity and sensitivity in diagnosing cytomegalovirus status. The productive fraction for most TCR beta V segments was about 90% or about 30% in an earlier analysis.

The V call is TRBV27, the J call TRBJ2-4; 8 positions agree with TRBD2. This TCR was recovered from a woman aged 50 to 65 in good health and CMV-seropositive. Sequencing was done on a sample of PBMCs. CDR3 DNA: TGTGCCAGCAGTTTGGGCAGCGGGAGTAACATTCAGTACTTC. Residues: CASSLGSGSNIQYF.